This is a list of T cell receptor beta chains from one sample in a study of shared clonotypes between healthy human individuals. Profiled with immunoSEQ multiplex PCR; TCRdb holds only in-frame clones, not every one. The sample records about 2.4 million clones, approximately 94% being singletons. Sequenced material: naive CD4+ T cells from PBMCs. The receptors originated from a man between 18 and 35 years old in good health. Some clones in this sample may be carry-over from other donors' samples. The CDR3 runs from the conserved cysteine through the conserved F or W. Each record gives: V gene, CDR3 length, J gene, CDR3 protein.

V gene: TRBV2
CDR3 length: 13
J gene: TRBJ2-7
CDR3 protein: CASSEAGTLEQYF

V gene: TRBV29-1
CDR3 length: 14
J gene: TRBJ2-2
CDR3 protein: CSARDRPNTGELFF

V gene: TRBV30
CDR3 length: 13
J gene: TRBJ1-1
CDR3 protein: CAWSVGSGTEAFF

V gene: TRBV5-8
CDR3 length: 16
J gene: TRBJ1-1
CDR3 protein: CASSLAGRPKRTEAFF

V gene: TRBV5-4
CDR3 length: 14
J gene: TRBJ2-3
CDR3 protein: CASSWDRGSDTQYF

V gene: TRBV29-1
CDR3 length: 11
J gene: TRBJ1-5
CDR3 protein: CSVSTGGPQHF

V gene: TRBV18
CDR3 length: 17
J gene: TRBJ2-7
CDR3 protein: CASSPGLAGLSSYEQYF

V gene: TRBV7-2
CDR3 length: 15
J gene: TRBJ2-7
CDR3 protein: CASSFPWGGTYEQYF

V gene: TRBV5-1
CDR3 length: 16
J gene: TRBJ2-1
CDR3 protein: CASSLAGGRRNNEQFF

V gene: TRBV9
CDR3 length: 16
J gene: TRBJ2-2
CDR3 protein: CASSVAAGGPGGELFF

V gene: TRBV21-1
CDR3 length: 11
J gene: TRBJ1-2
CDR3 protein: CASRTARGYTF

V gene: TRBV2
CDR3 length: 14
J gene: TRBJ2-7
CDR3 protein: CASIGLAGSYEQYF

V gene: TRBV7-3
CDR3 length: 13
J gene: TRBJ2-5
CDR3 protein: CASSLTAQETQYF

V gene: TRBV7-6
CDR3 length: 13
J gene: TRBJ1-1
CDR3 protein: CASSRTRDTEAFF

V gene: TRBV7-9
CDR3 length: 14
J gene: TRBJ1-1
CDR3 protein: CASSSNRVGTEAFF

V gene: TRBV19
CDR3 length: 15
J gene: TRBJ2-2
CDR3 protein: CASSITSGNTGELFF

V gene: TRBV4-1
CDR3 length: 17
J gene: TRBJ1-1
CDR3 protein: CASSLLLQGFMNTEAFF

V gene: TRBV7-9
CDR3 length: 17
J gene: TRBJ1-5
CDR3 protein: CASSLGIGETSNQPQHF

V gene: TRBV19
CDR3 length: 13
J gene: TRBJ1-2
CDR3 protein: CASTHRGVGGYTF

V gene: TRBV13
CDR3 length: 16
J gene: TRBJ1-2
CDR3 protein: CASRGGLAGANYGYTF

V gene: TRBV29-1
CDR3 length: 11
J gene: TRBJ1-1
CDR3 protein: CSAEIQGSAFF

V gene: TRBV7-2
CDR3 length: 16
J gene: TRBJ1-4
CDR3 protein: CASSSQGPATNEKLFF

V gene: TRBV7-2
CDR3 length: 14
J gene: TRBJ1-1
CDR3 protein: CASSRGQLNTEAFF

V gene: TRBV15
CDR3 length: 14
J gene: TRBJ2-7
CDR3 protein: CATKSARSSYEQYF

V gene: TRBV6-1
CDR3 length: 12
J gene: TRBJ2-7
CDR3 protein: CASRESSYEQYF

V gene: TRBV28
CDR3 length: 12
J gene: TRBJ1-2
CDR3 protein: CASSFRVYGYTF

V gene: TRBV10-1
CDR3 length: 13
J gene: TRBJ2-7
CDR3 protein: CASWRDHTYEQYF

V gene: TRBV5-5
CDR3 length: 17
J gene: TRBJ2-7
CDR3 protein: CASSLAGTSAPGEEQYF

V gene: TRBV4-2
CDR3 length: 16
J gene: TRBJ2-3
CDR3 protein: CASSQLAGGSTDTQYF